This T cell receptor beta chain was sequenced in a study of blood T cell repertoires in COVID-19. Study at large: Whether acute or convalescent, the COVID-19 samples came from the United States, Italy and Spain.

Germline CDR1 KGHDR, CDR2 SFDVKD. The CDR3 loop spans 15 amino acids. V shed 4 bases, J shed 6 bases, and the junction held 5 bases outside the gene matches. Individuals aged roughly 18 to 95 years were recruited from about two dozen US areas. In the original processing: Reference gene primer amplification gave nucleated cell count estimates. Some clones are missing from TCRdb's copy, which holds only in-frame ones; the method was immunoSEQ multiplex PCR. Clone size and the V and J calls come from that table; the DNA yielded D and trimming. The sample lists 300,000 to 400,000 clones; more than 75% were seen once.

The clonotype comes from a woman aged 25 to 45 with acute COVID-19. The chain carries TRBV24-1 and TRBJ2-1; 10 bases are a match to TRBD1. The sequencing input was PBMCs or T cells enriched from blood (not recorded which). The CDR3 reads CATSEPGQGTNEQFF. DNA for the CDR3: TGTGCCACCAGTGAGCCGGGACAGGGGACCAATGAGCAGTTCTTC.